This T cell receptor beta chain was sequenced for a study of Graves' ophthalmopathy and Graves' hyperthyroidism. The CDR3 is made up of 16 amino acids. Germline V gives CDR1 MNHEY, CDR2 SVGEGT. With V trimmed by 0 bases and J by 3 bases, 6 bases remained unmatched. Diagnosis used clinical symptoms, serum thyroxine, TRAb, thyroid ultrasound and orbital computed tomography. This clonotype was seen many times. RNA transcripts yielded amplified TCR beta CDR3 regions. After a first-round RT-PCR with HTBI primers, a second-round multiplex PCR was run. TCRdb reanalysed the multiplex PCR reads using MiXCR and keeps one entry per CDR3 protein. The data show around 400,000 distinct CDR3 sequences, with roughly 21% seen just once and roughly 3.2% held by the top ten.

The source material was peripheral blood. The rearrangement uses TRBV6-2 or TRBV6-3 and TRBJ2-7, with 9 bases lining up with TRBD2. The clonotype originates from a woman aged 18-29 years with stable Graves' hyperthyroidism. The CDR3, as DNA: TGTGCCAGCAGTTACTCGATTGCGGGGGGGGACTACGAGCAGTACTTC. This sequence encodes CASSYSIAGGDYEQYF.